Sequencing of this T cell receptor beta chain was carried out in a study of T-cell memory formation after mild COVID-19. Each CDR3 protein is one row after TCRdb ran MiXCR on the 5' RACE reads. The data hold 250,000 to 300,000 distinct CDR3 sequences, with roughly 15% observed a single time. This clonotype was seen only a few times. The CDR3 runs 13 residues. Trimming left V 1 base short and J 6 bases short, with 7 bases between. Germline lookup yields CDR1 SGHNT and CDR2 YYREEE (reference sequence). This chain uses TRBV5-4 with TRBJ1-4, with D possibly TRBD1 on 5 matching bases. Sequences were obtained from PBMCs or a T cell subset sorted from them (not recorded which). The TCR originated in a man aged 18 to 35 who had mild COVID-19 (a few samples of this study predate the infection). Cell type and time point are not known. Here the CDR3 reads CASSLWGDEKLFF. The CDR3 DNA reads as TGTGCCAGCAGCTTGTGGGGGGATGAAAAACTGTTTTTT.